Each of the 13 T cell receptor beta chains below was sequenced from the same sample in a study of blood T cell repertoires in COVID-19. Assay: immunoSEQ multiplex PCR; the TCRdb copy retains only in-frame clones and omits some. The sample records about 88,000 clones, around nine tenths being singletons. The sample comprised peripheral blood. The receptor set was obtained from an elderly man with acute or convalescent COVID-19.

This clone was counted a single time. This chain connects TRBV6-5 to TRBJ1-5; TRBD1 matches at 9 bases. The ends lost 6 bases at V and 4 bases at J; junction bases unmatched: 4. Germline lookup yields CDR1 MNHEY and CDR2 SVGAGI. There are 14 residues in the CDR3. The CDR3 region is CASRGQGINQPQHF. The CDR3 nucleotides read TGTGCCAGCAGGGGACAGGGAATAAATCAGCCCCAGCATTTT.

The chain carries TRBV29-1 and TRBJ2-6; D ambiguous. The V gene lost 2 bases and the J gene lost 2 bases, with 4 bases spanning the gap. The CDR3 loop spans 13 amino acids. CDR1 and CDR2 from the germline V gene are SQVTM and ANQGSEA. CDR3 bases: TGCAGCGTTGAAACTACTGGGGCCAACGTCCTGACTTTC. Its protein product is CSVETTGANVLTF.

This clone was counted between two and nine times. Other DNA sequences in the sample encode the same CDR3. The genes are TRBV19 and TRBJ1-1; TRBD1 matches at 8 bases. This CDR3 has 15 residues. The J segment lost 1 base and the V segment lost 1 base, leaving 2 bases of the junction unmatched. Germline CDR1 is LNHDA and CDR2 is SQIVND (reference sequence). CDR3 DNA sequence: TGTGCCAGTAGTATAGTTGGACAGGGGAACACTGAAGCTTTCTTT. Translation: CASSIVGQGNTEAFF. Supplemented by reference TRBV19 and TRBJ1-1, the full variable domain reads DGGITQSPKYLFRKEGQNVTLSCEQNLNHDAMYWYRQDPGQGLRLIYYSQIVNDFQKGDIAEGYSVSREKKESFPLTVTSAQKNPTAFYLCASSIVGQGNTEAFFGQGTRLTVV.

The table lists this clone with a count of one. J is TRBJ1-6 and V is TRBV11-2; D gene ambiguous. This CDR3 has 18 amino acids. Germline lookup yields CDR1 SGHAT and CDR2 FQNNGV. Trimming removed 5 bases at V and 0 bases at J, with 17 bases between. The CDR3 reads CASSQRKMMSSYNSPLHF. CDR3 DNA sequence: TGTGCCAGCAGCCAGCGAAAAATGATGAGCTCCTATAATTCACCCCTCCACTTT.

J is TRBJ1-5 and V is TRBV4-1; TRBD1 agrees at 9 bases. V dropped 3 bases and J dropped 4; count of bases not matched to a gene: 1. CDR3 length: 14 residues. CDR1 is MGHRA and CDR2 is YSYEKL in the germline V gene. As DNA, the CDR3 is TGCGCCAGCAGCCAGGACAGGGGAAATCAGCCCCAGCATTTT. Translating gives CASSQDRGNQPQHF.

The gene calls are TRBV19 and TRBJ1-5; 8 bases match TRBD1. Germline assignment: CDR1 LNHDA and CDR2 SQIVND (reference sequence). There are 13 residues in the CDR3. With 3 bases clipped from V and 6 bases from J, the junction kept 1 base outside the gene matches. The CDR3 DNA sequence: TGTGCCAGTAGTATGGACAGGGTTCAGCCCCAGCATTTT. Translating gives CASSMDRVQPQHF.

CDR3 sequence reads: CASSFSGTPLRSSYNEQFF. DNA for the CDR3: TGTGCCAGCAGTTTTAGCGGGACGCCATTAAGGAGCTCCTACAATGAGCAGTTCTTC. The chain couples TRBV28 to TRBJ2-1; 8 bases line up with TRBD2. Germline V CDR1 and CDR2: MDHEN, SYDVKM. The CDR3 is 19 amino acids. J gave up 0 bases and V 3 bases, and 13 bases lay outside the gene matches.

This clone was counted once. This chain uses TRBV15 with TRBJ2-3; the D is unclear. Germline V gene lookup returns CDR1 LNHNV and CDR2 YYDKDF (reference sequence). Trimming left V 3 bases short and J 1 base short, with 20 bases between. The CDR3 covers 18 residues. The CDR3 is CATSRHHGGLSRTDTQYF. CDR3 sequence (DNA): TGTGCCACCAGCAGGCACCACGGCGGCCTCTCACGCACAGATACGCAGTATTTT.

Only a few counts were recorded for this clone. V usage is TRBV5-1 and J usage is TRBJ2-3; D is possibly TRBD1 (5 bases). V dropped 0 bases and J dropped 4 bases, with 15 bases sitting between them. The CDR3 runs 16 residues. CDR1 SGHRS and CDR2 YFSETQ come from the germline V gene. The CDR3 here is CASSLVAGNEADTQYF. In DNA, the CDR3 is TGCGCCAGCAGCTTGGTGGCAGGGAATGAGGCAGATACGCAGTATTTT.

The CDR3 region has the DNA TGTGCCAGCAGCTCTCGACAGGGAAGTGGGCACGAGCAGTACTTC. This encodes CASSSRQGSGHEQYF. The chain couples TRBV11-2 to TRBJ2-7; 7 nucleotides match TRBD1. CDR1 is SGHAT, CDR2 FQNNGV, per germline. Trimming removed 4 bases from V and 5 bases from J; junction bases left unmatched: 11. The CDR3 spans 15 residues.

This clone was seen just once. The gene calls are TRBV6-5 and TRBJ2-7; 8 nucleotides match TRBD1. J lost 2 bases, V lost 0 bases, and 3 bases had no gene match. The CDR3 totals 15 residues. The germline V gene encodes CDR1 MNHEY and CDR2 SVGAGI. Here the CDR3 reads CASSYSGQGPYEQYF. In nucleotides, the CDR3 is TGTGCCAGCAGTTACTCAGGACAGGGACCCTACGAGCAGTACTTC.

The genes are TRBV7-3 and TRBJ1-1; weak D call: TRBD1 (5 bases). V was shortened by 0 bases and J by 1 base, with 15 bases between the two germline ends. Germline loops: CDR1 SGHTA, CDR2 FQGTGA. There are 17 residues in the CDR3. The DNA of the CDR3 is TGTGCCAGCAGCTTAACGACGGCAGGGCCTGGGAACACTGAAGCTTTCTTT. This gives the protein CASSLTTAGPGNTEAFF.

This CDR3 is CASSLAGGSQETQYF. Written as DNA, the CDR3 is TGTGCCAGCAGCTTAGCCGGGGGGTCGCAAGAGACCCAGTACTTC. V is TRBV7-8 and J is TRBJ2-5; 7 bases fit TRBD2. Germline V gene sequence: CDR1 SGHVS, CDR2 FQNEAQ. The CDR3 length is 15 residues. V trimming: 0 bases; J trimming: 2 bases; junction bases outside the gene matches: 3.